The 3 T cell receptor beta chains presented below share a single source sample, sequenced in a study of tumor-infiltrating lymphocytes in oesophageal squamous cell carcinoma. From the PCR reads, TCRdb called clonotypes with MiXCR, one entry per CDR3 protein. The table records under 20,000 distinct CDR3 sequences, 30% to 50% of them present only once. Input material: blood. These receptors were collected from a male donor with esophageal squamous cell carcinoma.

This clonotype was recorded many times. The V and J genes are TRBV25-1 and TRBJ2-1; TRBD1 matches at 11 bases. This CDR3 has 14 amino acids. V lost 6 bases and J lost 5; bases outside the gene matches: 3. Per germline, CDR1 MGHDK and CDR2 SYGVNS. CDR3 sequence reads: CASRGQGADNEQFF. In nucleotides, the CDR3 is TGTGCCAGCAGAGGACAGGGGGCGGACAATGAGCAGTTCTTC.

V and J are TRBV15 and TRBJ2-4, with 8 bases fitting TRBD1. Trimming took 1 base from V and 2 from J; bases not matched to a gene: 7. The CDR3 loop spans 17 amino acids. The germline gives CDR1 LNHNV, CDR2 YYDKDF (reference sequence). CDR3: CATSRALTGETKNIQYF. The CDR3 coding sequence is TGTGCCACCAGCAGAGCTCTGACAGGGGAAACCAAAAACATTCAGTACTTC.

J is TRBJ2-1 and V is TRBV5-1, with D maybe TRBD2 (6 bases). With 2 bases removed from V and 8 bases from J, the gap between germline ends came to 11 bases. Germline CDR1 SGHRS, CDR2 YFSETQ. This CDR3 is 13 amino acids long. The CDR3 protein is CASSFSGSYEQFF. The DNA for the CDR3 is TGCGCCAGCAGCTTTAGCGGTTCCTATGAGCAGTTCTTC. The variable domain in full, with the rest retrieved from reference TRBV5-1 and TRBJ2-1, is KAGVTQTPRYLIKTRGQQVTLSCSPISGHRSVSWYQQTPGQGLQFLFEYFSETQRNKGNFPGRFSGRQFSNSRSEMNVSTLELGDSALYLCASSFSGSYEQFFGPGTRLTVL.